This T cell receptor beta chain was documented in a study of control samples from healthy donors and cancer patients. The CDR3 runs to 15 residues. Germline V gene sequence: CDR1 MDHEN, CDR2 SYDVKM. The V and J ends lost 5 bases and 2 bases, in that order; junction bases with no gene match: 6. Assay used: immunoSEQ multiplex PCR; TCRdb lists only in-frame clones, some missing. There are about 180,000 clones in the sample; around 87% occur only once, and just over 1.4% lies in the top ten. Input material: blood. The receptor's source is a woman aged 45 to 65 in good health. The genes are TRBV28 and TRBJ2-7; TRBD1 agrees at 10 bases. CDR3 coding DNA: TGTGCCAGCAGTGGGAGGGACAGGGGTCCCTACGAGCAGTACTTC. Residues: CASSGRDRGPYEQYF.